This T cell receptor beta chain emerged from a study of chemoradiotherapy in HPV16-positive cancers. In the study overall: Candidate HPV-specific T-cell clones and common TCR motifs came from functional assays in a couple of HPV16-positive patients.

The protocol was immunoSEQ multiplex PCR, while the TCRdb copy is restricted to in-frame clones and leaves out a portion. The repertoire holds 1,800 or so clones, with around 84% as singletons. As concerns this clone: Its antigen is still unknown.

The study's findings and limits: Candidate HPV-specific clones and E7-related TCR motifs grew in tumor during treatment. HPV-responsive T-cell expansion during chemoradiotherapy was linked to improved recurrence-free survival in HPV16-positive patients. HPV-specific T cells were functionally defined from only a couple of HPV16-positive patients.

The sequenced sample was tumor tissue, obtained from a patient who underwent chemoradiotherapy. The receptor comes from a human donor with HPV-associated anogenital cancer.

The CDR3 DNA sequence: TGTGCCAGCAGCCGACAGGGGAACACTGAAGCTTTCTTT. Residues: CASSRQGNTEAFF. This sequence joins TRBV7-3 and TRBJ1-1, with 7 bases aligning to TRBD1. Germline V gene lookup returns CDR1 SGHTA and CDR2 FQGTGA. CDR3 length: 13 residues. V trimming: 5 bases; J trimming: 1 base; junction bases outside the gene matches: 1.